One sample yielded the 21 T cell receptor beta chains listed below, sequenced in a study of early T cells in non-severe SARS-CoV-2 infection (dated by TCRdb to about 2021). The method behind the library was 5' RACE. The sequencing machine was a NextSeq 500. TCRdb trimmed the raw reads at Q25, called clones with MiXCR and kept productive beta chains. Here each entry gathers all rows of one CDR3 protein and keeps the most common genes and DNA. In this sample the table shows about 26,000 distinct CDR3 sequences, around 4.5% of which occur a single time. 9.5% to 12% of the sample lies in the top ten. The specimen was whole blood. These receptor sequences come from an adult who was a healthcare worker with PCR-confirmed SARS-CoV-2 infection or an uninfected control (not recorded which).

The table lists this clonotype with many counts. The J gene is TRBJ2-1, the V gene TRBV27; D might be TRBD1 or TRBD2, each matching 5 bases. The CDR3 is 16 residues long. Per germline, CDR1 MNHEY and CDR2 SMNVEV (reference sequence). Trimming shortened V by 11 bases and J by 0 bases, and 20 bases separated the two germline ends. The CDR3, as DNA: TGTGCCTGGGACGGAGCCCCCAGCCGCTCCTACAATGAGCAGTTCTTC. Translated: CAWDGAPSRSYNEQFF.

This clonotype was found many times. The chain combines TRBV11-2 with TRBJ2-7; 9 bases match TRBD2. Trimming cost V 5 bases and J 3 bases; bases outside gene matches: 14. Germline loops: CDR1 SGHAT, CDR2 FQNNGV. This CDR3 spans 17 amino acids. The CDR3 is CASSLTVAGASIYEQYF. The CDR3 region has the DNA TGTGCCAGCAGCCTTACCGTAGCGGGAGCCTCAATCTACGAGCAGTACTTC.

This clonotype was recorded many times. CDR3 sequence reads: CASELRQGGLTHSPLHF. The CDR3 bases are TGTGCCAGCGAGCTCAGACAGGGGGGATTAACCCATTCACCCCTCCACTTT. The chain links TRBV21-1 to TRBJ1-6; the table's D call, TRBD1, has no DNA check behind it. TRBV21-1 is a known pseudogene. The CDR3 covers 17 residues.

This clonotype showed up many times. V usage is TRBV7-8 and J usage is TRBJ2-1; 9 nucleotides agree with TRBD2. From germline, CDR1 is SGHVS and CDR2 FQNEAQ. The CDR3 consists of 14 residues. The V segment lost 5 bases and the J segment 10 bases; nucleotides outside the gene matches: 9. CDR3: CASSAREGRGEQFF. The CDR3 DNA reads as TGTGCCAGCAGCGCGCGGGAGGGCCGGGGAGAGCAGTTCTTC.

As concerns this clonotype: This may stem from a read error, because a much larger clone lies one nucleotide away. V usage is TRBV7-6 and J usage is TRBJ2-1; 10 positions agree with TRBD2. The CDR3 has 16 residues. CDR1 SGHVS and CDR2 FNYEAQ come from the germline V gene. The CDR3 DNA sequence: TGTGCCAGCAGCTTAGCCACAGCTAGCGGGAGTAATGAGCTGTTCTTC. Its translation: CASSLATASGSNELFF.

This clonotype occurred many times. V and J are TRBV29-1 and TRBJ2-1, with D possibly matching TRBD1 (5 bases). The V and J ends lost 7 bases and 6 bases respectively, with 16 bases between them. Germline CDR1 SQVTM, CDR2 ANQGSEA. CDR3 length: 13 residues. In DNA form, the CDR3 reads TGCAGCGGAGAGCCCCTAGGGGCCAATGAGCAGTTCTTC. Its protein product is CSGEPLGANEQFF.

This clonotype was detected ten times or more. The chain has TRBV29-1 and TRBJ2-1; D is perhaps TRBD1 (6 bases). The CDR3 sequence is 12 residues long. CDR1 and CDR2 (germline): SQVTM, ANQGSEA. Deletions cut 0 bases from V and 14 bases from J, with 14 bases between. The CDR3 region has the DNA TGCAGCGTTGAAGATCTGAGGGACAAAGAGTTCTTC. Protein: CSVEDLRDKEFF.

This clonotype was found many times. This chain connects TRBV6-4 to TRBJ2-1, with 12 bases matching TRBD2. The length of the CDR3 is 16 residues. V was pared by 3 bases and J by 2 bases, with 2 bases of the junction left unmatched. The V gene's germline CDR1 is MRHNA and CDR2 SNTAGT. As DNA, the CDR3 is TGTGCCAGCAGTGAGACTAGCGGGAGCGCCTACAATGAGCAGTTCTTC. This sequence encodes CASSETSGSAYNEQFF.

This clonotype has at least ten counts. The rearrangement uses TRBV5-6 and TRBJ2-7; unclear D gene. Trimming pared 1 base from V and 2 bases from J, leaving 16 bases between. This CDR3 is built from 16 residues. CDR1 is SGHDT and CDR2 is YYEEEE in the germline V gene. This CDR3 is CASSLNGGLGTYEQYF. As DNA, the CDR3 is TGTGCCAGCAGCTTGAATGGTGGGTTAGGGACCTACGAGCAGTACTTC.

CDR3 nucleotides: TGCAGTGCTAGAGATAGACTAGCGGGTTCCTACAATGAGCAGTTCTTC. Translated, it gives CSARDRLAGSYNEQFF. The V and J genes are TRBV20-1 and TRBJ2-1; 10 nucleotides agree with TRBD2. The germline CDR1 and CDR2 sequences are DFQATT and SNEGSKA (reference sequence). The CDR3 has 16 residues. The ends lost 0 bases at V and 1 base at J; junction bases unmatched: 3.

The sample holds many counts of this clonotype. This chain connects TRBV9 to TRBJ2-1; TRBD2 is a possible D gene (6 bases). The V end was cut by 4 bases, the J end by 9 bases, with 14 bases between. The CDR3 is made up of 13 amino acids. Germline assignment: CDR1 SGDLS and CDR2 YYNGEE. The CDR3 loop reads CASSLGGSAEQFF. The CDR3 DNA reads as TGTGCCAGCAGCCTCGGAGGGTCAGCTGAGCAGTTCTTC.

This clonotype was counted at least ten times. The chain uses TRBV18 and TRBJ2-1; D possibly uses TRBD1 or TRBD2 (6 bases each). The CDR3 spans 14 residues. V lost 4 bases and J lost 7, with 14 bases in between. Germline V gene lookup returns CDR1 KGHSH and CDR2 LQKENI. The CDR3 protein is CASSRNGGRNEQFF. The CDR3 DNA reads as TGTGCCAGCTCACGAAACGGGGGCAGGAATGAGCAGTTCTTC.

There are many counts of this clonotype. V is TRBV6-2 or TRBV6-3 and J is TRBJ1-2; D is ambiguous. V shed 0 bases and J shed 3 bases, with 14 bases lying between them. Germline assignment: CDR1 MNHEY and CDR2 SVGEGT. There are 16 residues in the CDR3. CDR3 sequence: CASSYSFTSPDYGYTF. In DNA form, the CDR3 reads TGTGCCAGCAGTTACTCATTTACATCTCCCGACTATGGCTACACCTTC.

This clonotype was picked up a small number of times. CDR3 sequence: CASSLEASADTQYF. CDR3 nucleotide sequence: TGTGCCAGCAGCTTAGAGGCTAGTGCAGATACGCAGTATTTT. The chain uses TRBV7-9 and TRBJ2-3; unclear D gene. Germline CDR1 SEHNR, CDR2 FQNEAQ (reference sequence). CDR3 length: 14 residues. The ends were cut back, 1 base at V and 4 bases at J, with 9 bases in the middle.

The CDR3 here is CASGPTVYSNQPQHF. CDR3 bases: TGTGCCAGCGGCCCGACGGTCTATAGCAATCAGCCCCAGCATTTT. The rearrangement uses TRBV6-5 and TRBJ1-5; D gene ambiguous. Trimming cost V 8 bases and J 0 bases, with 14 bases left between them. CDR1 is MNHEY and CDR2 is SVGAGI in the germline V gene. The CDR3 covers 15 residues.

This clonotype was counted at least ten times. V gene TRBV4-1 combines with J gene TRBJ2-1, with a tentative D call TRBD2 (5 bases). Germline-derived CDR1 and CDR2 are MGHRA and YSYEKL. Trimming pared 5 bases from V and 8 bases from J, leaving 13 bases between. The CDR3 is made up of 13 amino acids. In DNA form, the CDR3 reads TGCGCCAGCAGCTACTCACTAGACTATGAGCAGTTCTTC. Translation gives CASSYSLDYEQFF.

In this sample, this clonotype turned up many times. One end of the junction fails to match germline, which may point to a read error. The chain uses TRBV7-6 and TRBJ1-6; D ambiguous. Germline CDR1 is SGHVS and CDR2 is FNYEAQ. The CDR3 is made up of 15 amino acids. The CDR3 loop reads CASSLQFSNNSPLHF. The DNA for the CDR3 is TGTGCCAGCAGCTTACAGTTCTCCAATAATTCACCCCTCCACTTT.

This chain links TRBV6-2 or TRBV6-3 with TRBJ1-5; 8 bases map to TRBD1. The CDR3 is made up of 16 amino acids. The V segment lost 6 bases and the J segment 4 bases; nucleotides outside the gene matches: 11. Germline values: CDR1 MNHEY, CDR2 SVGEGT. Here the CDR3 DNA reads TGTGCCAGCAGCTTACGGGGACAGGCGCGAAATCAGCCCCAGCATTTT. Translated: CASSLRGQARNQPQHF.

In its sample, this clonotype is large (0.1 to 1%). This chain joins TRBV7-6 and TRBJ2-3, with 13 bases fitting TRBD2. The CDR3 has 17 residues. V lost 3 bases to trimming and J lost 2 bases; unmatched junction nucleotides: 5. Per the germline V gene, CDR1 is SGHVS and CDR2 is FNYEAQ. CDR3 in amino acids: CASSFGLAGVITDTQYF. The CDR3 bases are TGTGCCAGCAGCTTTGGACTAGCGGGAGTCATCACAGATACGCAGTATTTT.

This clonotype was counted many times. This rearrangement joins TRBV7-3 to TRBJ2-5, with D perhaps TRBD1 or TRBD2 (6 bases each). Germline V lookup: CDR1 SGHTA, CDR2 FQGTGA. The CDR3 contains 13 residues. The V end was cut by 5 bases, the J end by 5 bases, with 12 bases between. This CDR3 is CASSRTGAETQYF. The CDR3 bases are TGTGCCAGCAGCCGAACGGGGGCCGAGACCCAGTACTTC.

At least ten counts were recorded for this clonotype. J is TRBJ1-5 and V is TRBV25-1, with TRBD1 matching over 8 bases. Unmatched junction bases numbered 9, after V lost 4 bases and J lost 1 base. This CDR3 comprises 17 residues. The germline V gene encodes CDR1 MGHDK and CDR2 SYGVNS. CDR3 sequence reads: CASSATGQGASNQPQHF. In DNA, the CDR3 is TGTGCCAGCAGTGCCACTGGACAGGGCGCAAGCAATCAGCCCCAGCATTTT.